This T cell receptor beta chain was obtained from a study of T cell changes during pregnancy in multiple sclerosis. Note on this clone: One junction end does not reproduce the germline sequence, and a read error may be involved.

The CDR3 loop spans 15 amino acids. Germline assignment: CDR1 SSHAT and CDR2 FNYEAQ (reference sequence). Method: immunoSEQ multiplex PCR; TCRdb's copy keeps in-frame clones and lacks some. This sample has around 69,000 clones, with around nine tenths found just once. This chain joins TRBV7-7 and TRBJ2-3; 9 bases fit TRBD2. The source is a female donor in good health, enrolled as a control in a pregnancy study. This specimen was peripheral blood, taken in the second trimester of pregnancy. DNA of the CDR3: TGTGCTAGCAGCTTAGGCGGGGGGGCCACAGATACGCAGTATTTT. Translating gives CASSLGGGATDTQYF.